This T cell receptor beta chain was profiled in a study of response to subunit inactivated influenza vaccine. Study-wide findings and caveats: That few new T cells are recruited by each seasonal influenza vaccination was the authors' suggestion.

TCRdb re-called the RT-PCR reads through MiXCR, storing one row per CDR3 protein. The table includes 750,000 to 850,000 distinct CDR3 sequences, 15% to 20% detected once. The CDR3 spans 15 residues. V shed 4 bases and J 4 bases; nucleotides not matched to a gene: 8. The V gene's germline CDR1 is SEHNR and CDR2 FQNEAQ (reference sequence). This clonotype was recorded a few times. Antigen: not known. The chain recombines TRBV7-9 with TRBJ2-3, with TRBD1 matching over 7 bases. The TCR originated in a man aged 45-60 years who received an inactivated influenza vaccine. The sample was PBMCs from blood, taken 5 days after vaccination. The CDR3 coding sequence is TGTGCCAGCAGCTCCGACAGGGTCACCGCAGATACGCAGTATTTT. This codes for CASSSDRVTADTQYF.